This T cell receptor (beta chain) derives from a study of CD8+ T cells in alopecia areata. Study context: Tofacitinib treatment spanned 6 to 18 months, with 6 months off drug afterward. Findings and caveats of the study: Scalp sample data also include resident alphabeta T cells from normal skin.

From germline, CDR1 is SGHNT and CDR2 YYREEE (reference sequence). V was cut by 8 bases and J by 6 bases, with 14 bases left in between. The CDR3 covers 13 residues. Extraction of RNA preceded its reverse transcription into cDNA, which served as the sequencing template. Some clones are missing from TCRdb's copy, which holds only in-frame ones; the method was immunoSEQ multiplex PCR. The sample gives about 200,000 clones, around 62% of which show up once; 0.45% is in the top ten. Concerning this clone: Its antigen is unknown.

This chain links TRBV5-4 with TRBJ2-2; D possibly corresponds to TRBD1 (5 bases). The sequences come from CD4+ T cells sorted from blood, collected at week 0. The clonotype was recovered from a human donor with alopecia areata. This chain's CDR3 is CASVPQGSGELFF. The CDR3 DNA reads as TGTGCCAGTGTTCCCCAGGGATCCGGGGAGCTGTTTTTT.